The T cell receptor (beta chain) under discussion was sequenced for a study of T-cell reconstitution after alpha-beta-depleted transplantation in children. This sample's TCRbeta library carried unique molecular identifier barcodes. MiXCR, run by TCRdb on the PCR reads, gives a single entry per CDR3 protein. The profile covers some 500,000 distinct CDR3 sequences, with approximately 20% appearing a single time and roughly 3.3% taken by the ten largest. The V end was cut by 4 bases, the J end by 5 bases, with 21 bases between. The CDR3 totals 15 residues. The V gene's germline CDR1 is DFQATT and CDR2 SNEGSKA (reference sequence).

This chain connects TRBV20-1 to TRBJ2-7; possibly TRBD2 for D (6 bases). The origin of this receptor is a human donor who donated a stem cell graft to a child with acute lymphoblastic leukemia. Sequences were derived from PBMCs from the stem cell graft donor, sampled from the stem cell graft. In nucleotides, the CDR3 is TGCAGTGCTAAGGGGTTCCGGCTAGCGAACAACGAGCAGTACTTC. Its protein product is CSAKGFRLANNEQYF.